This TCR beta chain was sequenced in a study of metastatic and nonmetastatic thyroid tumors. For the study at large: Where malignant and benign thyroid patients were concerned, repertoires were compared across blood and tumor or nodule tissue. Whole-study findings and limits: Malignant thyroid tumors reportedly had TCR beta diversity that was significantly higher than in benign nodules, in blood and tumor.

CDR3 length: 15 residues. V was pared by 4 bases and J by 0 bases, with 4 bases of the junction left unmatched. Germline CDR1 SGHRS, CDR2 YFSETQ. No patient had received any treatment before thyroid surgery. This clone was seen many times. Antigen unknown. Per the authors' pipeline: The distant-metastasis classifier for papillary thyroid cancer was built from CDR3 differences across clinicopathological groups. TCRdb reassembled clones from the PCR reads with MiXCR. Here the V and J calls rest on TCRdb's processing, not on the authors' analysis. This sample has 25,000 to 30,000 clones; more than 14% occur once, and the top ten carry approximately 14%.

Sequences were obtained from blood. V usage is TRBV5-1 and J usage is TRBJ1-3, with 7 bases lining up with TRBD1. This receptor was obtained from a male donor with papillary thyroid cancer or a benign thyroid nodule (not recorded which). Some clones in this sample may be carry-over from other donors' samples. CDR3 loop: CASSTGTASGNTIYF. The DNA for the CDR3 is TGCGCCAGCAGCACGGGGACAGCCTCTGGAAACACCATATATTTT.